The 9 T cell receptor beta chains in this list originate from one sample, sequenced in a study of naive and memory T cell subsets. The beta constant-region primer was an equimolar mix of two oligonucleotides covering TRBC1 and TRBC2. TCRdb reanalysed the UMI-ligation and nested PCR reads using MiXCR and keeps one entry per CDR3 protein. The data hold around 160,000 distinct CDR3 sequences, with around 15% observed a single time. The sequencing sample was made of naive CD4+ T cells from blood. These receptors all come from a human donor in good health.

This clonotype has a handful of counts. This chain joins TRBV5-1 and TRBJ2-2; 11 positions match TRBD2. Germline CDR1 and CDR2: SGHRS and YFSETQ. The V and J ends lost 3 bases and 5 bases, in that order; junction bases with no gene match: 3. CDR3 length equals 15 residues. The CDR3 loop is CASSYSGRETGELFF. CDR3 coding DNA: TGCGCCAGCAGCTATAGCGGGAGGGAGACCGGGGAGCTGTTTTTT.

The chain combines TRBV5-1 with TRBJ2-2; weak D call: TRBD2 (6 bases). There are 15 residues in the CDR3. The V gene's germline CDR1 is SGHRS and CDR2 YFSETQ. V gave up 3 bases and J gave up 6 bases, with 15 bases separating them. In nucleotides, the CDR3 is TGCGCCAGCAGCTCGGGACTTTTCCAGGCCGGGGAGCTGTTTTTT. Residues: CASSSGLFQAGELFF.

This clonotype was seen only a few times. The rearrangement uses TRBV4-3 and TRBJ2-1; TRBD2 aligns across 7 bases. J gave up 13 bases and V 0 bases, and 6 bases lay outside the gene matches. Germline CDR1 and CDR2: LGHNA and YSLEER. The CDR3 is made up of 13 amino acids. The DNA of the CDR3 is TGCGCCAGCAGCCAAGATCACGGGGGGAGACAGTTCTTC. Translating it yields CASSQDHGGRQFF.

In this sample, this clonotype turned up a few times. This chain links TRBV5-6 with TRBJ2-3; no firm D call. Between the trimmed V and J ends, which lost 4 bases and 1 base, there was a span of 19 bases. The CDR3 loop spans 17 amino acids. Per the germline V gene, CDR1 is SGHDT and CDR2 is YYEEEE. The CDR3 protein is CASSDAMEPDRTDTQYF. In DNA, the CDR3 is TGTGCCAGCAGCGATGCTATGGAACCCGACCGCACAGATACGCAGTATTTT.

This clonotype was picked up a small number of times. This chain links TRBV5-1 with TRBJ2-1; 7 bases are shared with TRBD2. This CDR3 region has 15 residues. V lost 0 bases to trimming and J lost 6 bases; unmatched junction nucleotides: 6. CDR1 and CDR2 (germline): SGHRS, YFSETQ. CDR3 loop: CASSLGTSDTNEQFF. CDR3 bases: TGCGCCAGCAGCTTGGGGACTAGTGATACCAATGAGCAGTTCTTC.

This clonotype was observed at least ten times. The V gene is TRBV2, the J gene TRBJ2-1; D ambiguous. With 8 bases removed from V and 0 bases from J, the gap between germline ends came to 8 bases. The CDR3 runs to 13 residues. Looked up from germline, CDR1 is SNHLY and CDR2 is FYNNEI. The CDR3 DNA reads as TGTGCCAGCTTAAGTAGCTCCTACAATGAGCAGTTCTTC. Translating it yields CASLSSSYNEQFF.

V gene TRBV5-1 combines with J gene TRBJ2-4; D perhaps matches TRBD2 (6 bases). V gave up 3 bases and J gave up 7 bases, with 14 bases separating them. The CDR3 is 14 residues long. Germline V lookup: CDR1 SGHRS, CDR2 YFSETQ. CDR3 sequence (DNA): TGCGCCAGCAGCTCGGGACCCGGAGGGAACATTCAGTACTTC. As protein: CASSSGPGGNIQYF.

This clonotype was seen only a few times. The chain uses TRBV18 and TRBJ1-5; no firm D call. The ends were cut back, 3 bases at V and 0 bases at J, with 12 bases in the middle. The CDR3 extends over 16 amino acids. Germline V gene lookup returns CDR1 KGHSH and CDR2 LQKENI. CDR3 DNA: TGTGCCAGCTCACCTGGGTCATTGGGTAGCAATCAGCCCCAGCATTTT. Protein product: CASSPGSLGSNQPQHF.

The chain uses TRBV6-2 or TRBV6-3 and TRBJ2-2; 7 nucleotides agree with TRBD2. This CDR3 is built from 15 residues. The germline V gene has CDR1 MNHEY and CDR2 SVGEGT. The junction had 13 bases not matched to a gene; V was cut back by 11 bases and J by 4 bases. The CDR3 coding sequence is TGTGCCGTCGGGGAGGGCCACTTGATCACCGGGGAGCTGTTTTTT. Its protein product is CAVGEGHLITGELFF.